These 26 T cell receptor beta chains share one sample of origin, sequenced in a study of T-cell reconstitution after alpha-beta-depleted transplantation in children. TCRbeta library construction was performed incorporating unique molecular identifiers. TCRdb reanalysed the PCR reads using MiXCR and keeps one entry per CDR3 protein. Of under 850,000 distinct CDR3 sequences in the sample, under 15% were seen once. The sequenced sample was PBMCs, obtained before TCRalphabeta/CD19-depleted stem cell transplant. The source of these receptors is a girl aged 2 to 9 with congenital amegakaryocytic thrombocytopenia, due to receive a stem cell transplant.

This clonotype was picked up many times. The chain combines TRBV11-1 with TRBJ1-1; 7 bases are a match to TRBD1. The CDR3 is 18 amino acids. From germline, CDR1 is SGHAT and CDR2 FQDESV (reference sequence). Germline trimming cut 2 bases from V and 3 bases from J; bases unmatched to any gene: 15. In DNA, the CDR3 is TGTGCCAGCAGCTTATGGCCCCTTCGGGACAGCGGTTACACTGAAGCTTTCTTT. Protein sequence: CASSLWPLRDSGYTEAFF.

The CDR3 region has the DNA TGTGCCAGCAGCTTTCAGGGGTCAAACGAGCAGTACTTC. It is translated as CASSFQGSNEQYF. This rearrangement joins TRBV7-2 to TRBJ2-7; TRBD1 might be the D (6 bases). Germline V gene lookup returns CDR1 SGHTA and CDR2 FQGNSA. The V end was cut by 3 bases, the J end by 5 bases, with 11 bases between. The CDR3 has 13 amino acids.

This clonotype was seen a few times. The gene calls are TRBV7-8 and TRBJ2-7; the D call may be TRBD1 or TRBD2 (5 bases each). The CDR3 extends over 17 amino acids. Trimming took 0 bases from V and 5 from J, leaving 20 bases between them. Per germline, CDR1 SGHVS and CDR2 FQNEAQ. The CDR3 DNA sequence: TGTGCCAGCAGCTTAGCTAGGTTTGGGGACCCCAAGAACGAGCAGTACTTC. Protein: CASSLARFGDPKNEQYF.

This clonotype was seen only a few times. The J gene is TRBJ1-6, the V gene TRBV9, with no clear D. This CDR3 is 12 amino acids long. Trimming took 0 bases from V and 7 from J, leaving 2 bases between them. The V gene's germline CDR1 is SGDLS and CDR2 YYNGEE. The CDR3 loop is CASSVGNSPLHF. Written as DNA, the CDR3 is TGTGCCAGCAGCGTAGGGAATTCACCCCTCCACTTT.

This clonotype was seen at least ten times. This chain connects TRBV12-3 or TRBV12-4 to TRBJ2-2; D not certain. Trimming stripped 5 bases from V and 1 base from J, with 11 bases between. CDR3 length: 15 residues. The CDR3 DNA sequence: TGTGCCAGCAGTGCCCCACCAGTGAACACCGGGGAGCTGTTTTTT. It translates to CASSAPPVNTGELFF.

The V and J genes are TRBV7-9 and TRBJ2-5, with D perhaps TRBD2 (6 bases). CDR1 SEHNR and CDR2 FQNEAQ come from the germline V gene (reference sequence). The CDR3 sequence is 13 residues long. The V end lost 2 bases, the J end lost 5 bases, and 9 bases lay between the germline ends. The CDR3 region is CASSLLGLETQYF. As DNA, the CDR3 is TGTGCCAGCAGCTTATTGGGACTCGAGACCCAGTACTTC.

This clonotype was counted a few times. The chain uses TRBV9 and TRBJ2-7, with a tentative D call TRBD1 (5 bases). Looked up from germline, CDR1 is SGDLS and CDR2 is YYNGEE. Between the trimmed V and J ends, which lost 0 bases and 2 bases, there was a span of 15 bases. The CDR3 extends over 16 amino acids. CDR3 residues: CASSVGGSRGTYEQYF. Written as DNA, the CDR3 is TGTGCCAGCAGCGTAGGCGGCAGTAGGGGCACCTACGAGCAGTACTTC.

This chain links TRBV6-5 with TRBJ2-5; 10 nucleotides line up with TRBD2. From germline, CDR1 is MNHEY and CDR2 SVGAGI. This CDR3 contains 18 residues. J was trimmed by 0 bases and V by 0 bases; bases with no gene match: 7. CDR3 amino acids: CASSYSKGLALHQETQYF. CDR3 bases: TGTGCCAGCAGTTACTCGAAGGGACTAGCGTTACACCAAGAGACCCAGTACTTC.

The rearrangement links TRBV3-1 to TRBJ2-7; 8 bases are a match to TRBD2. Germline V gene sequence: CDR1 LGHDT, CDR2 YNNKEL (reference sequence). With 0 bases clipped from V and 2 bases from J, the junction kept 9 bases outside the gene matches. The CDR3 totals 17 residues. The CDR3 DNA reads as TGTGCCAGCAGCCAAGAAGATCCCAGCGGGAGAACCTACGAGCAGTACTTC. It encodes CASSQEDPSGRTYEQYF.

This clonotype was observed a few times. This rearrangement joins TRBV5-1 to TRBJ2-1; D is tentatively TRBD1 or TRBD2 (5 bases each). The CDR3 loop spans 15 amino acids. Trimming pared 4 bases from V and 8 bases from J, leaving 19 bases between. Germline CDR1 reads SGHRS; CDR2 reads YFSETQ. This CDR3 is CASSGRDPLRDEQFF. The CDR3 bases are TGCGCCAGCAGCGGCCGGGACCCCCTCAGGGATGAGCAGTTCTTC.

This chain joins TRBV7-9 and TRBJ2-5; no definite D call. The CDR3 is 16 amino acids. Germline V gives CDR1 SEHNR, CDR2 FQNEAQ (reference sequence). Trimming shortened V by 2 bases and J by 5 bases, and 18 bases separated the two germline ends. CDR3 protein: CASSLSDTFRLETQYF. In DNA, the CDR3 is TGTGCCAGCAGCTTATCCGACACTTTCAGGCTCGAGACCCAGTACTTC.

This clonotype showed up just a few times. This sequence may be a read error, since a much larger clone differs from it by one base. The rearrangement joins TRBV5-1 to TRBJ2-2; no reliable D call. The CDR3 is 15 residues long. Trimming cost V 0 bases and J 2 bases, with 8 bases left between them. CDR1 and CDR2 from the germline V gene are SGHRS and YFSETQ. The CDR3 spells CASSLGDSNTGELFF. For the CDR3, the DNA is TGCGCCAGCAGCTTGGGAGATTCTAACACCGGGGAGCTGTTTTTT.

V usage is TRBV20-1 and J usage is TRBJ1-1, with TRBD1 matching over 7 bases. The CDR3 is 13 residues long. CDR1 and CDR2 from the germline V gene are DFQATT and SNEGSKA (reference sequence). J was trimmed by 3 bases and V by 5 bases; bases with no gene match: 6. CDR3 coding DNA: TGCAGTGCTGCAGGGGGAGCGGACACTGAAGCTTTCTTT. This translates into CSAAGGADTEAFF.

This clonotype was seen more than once but under ten times. The chain combines TRBV7-9 with TRBJ2-1, with D possibly TRBD1 on 6 matching bases. V lost 1 base, J lost 5 bases, and 18 bases lay in between. Germline V lookup: CDR1 SEHNR, CDR2 FQNEAQ (reference sequence). This CDR3 spans 17 amino acids. CDR3 amino acids: CASSLGQGTGSHNEQFF. The CDR3 nucleotides read TGTGCCAGCAGCTTAGGGCAGGGCACAGGGTCTCACAATGAGCAGTTCTTC.

This clonotype was picked up a small number of times. V usage is TRBV12-3 or TRBV12-4 and J usage is TRBJ2-2; 7 bases line up with TRBD2. This CDR3 spans 15 amino acids. Trimming removed 5 bases from V and 5 bases from J; junction bases left unmatched: 8. The CDR3, as DNA: TGTGCCAGCAGTCCGGGGGGTTCAAGGACCGGGGAGCTGTTTTTT. Translation gives CASSPGGSRTGELFF.

This chain joins TRBV11-2 and TRBJ2-5; D unresolved. Trimming removed 0 bases from V and 1 base from J, with 9 bases in between. Germline V lookup: CDR1 SGHAT, CDR2 FQNNGV. This CDR3 is built from 15 residues. Written as DNA, the CDR3 is TGTGCCAGCAGCTTAGACGTGACCATCCAAGAGACCCAGTACTTC. Translation gives CASSLDVTIQETQYF.

This chain connects TRBV5-1 to TRBJ2-7; 10 bases agree with TRBD1. The V gene's germline CDR1 is SGHRS and CDR2 YFSETQ. CDR3 length: 15 amino acids. V shed 4 bases and J 3 bases; nucleotides not matched to a gene: 7. CDR3 nucleotide sequence: TGCGCCAGCAGCACTCTTAGGACAGGGGGCTACGAGCAGTACTTC. It is translated as CASSTLRTGGYEQYF.

This clonotype has at least ten counts. CDR3: CAISESGQTGNTIYF. The CDR3 nucleotides are TGTGCCATCAGTGAGTCGGGACAGACTGGAAACACCATATATTTT. The rearrangement links TRBV10-3 to TRBJ1-3; TRBD1 agrees at 7 bases. V shed 0 bases and J 2 bases; nucleotides not matched to a gene: 1. This CDR3 is built from 15 residues. The germline V gene has CDR1 ENHRY and CDR2 SYGVKD.

The genes are TRBV7-7 and TRBJ2-2, with 10 bases that match TRBD2. CDR1 SSHAT and CDR2 FNYEAQ come from the germline V gene (reference sequence). The CDR3 is made up of 17 amino acids. Trimming removed 5 bases from V and 3 bases from J; junction bases left unmatched: 9. In DNA form, the CDR3 reads TGTGCCAGCAGCCCATGGCTAGCGGGAGTGGACACCGGGGAGCTGTTTTTT. It encodes CASSPWLAGVDTGELFF.

The rearrangement joins TRBV3-1 to TRBJ2-1, with D possibly being TRBD1 (6 bases). This CDR3 is built from 15 residues. CDR1 and CDR2 (germline): LGHDT, YNNKEL (reference sequence). Between the trimmed V and J ends, which lost 4 bases and 0 bases, there was a span of 10 bases. Written as DNA, the CDR3 is TGTGCCAGCAGCCGGGACACCCGCTCCTACAATGAGCAGTTCTTC. Its translation is CASSRDTRSYNEQFF.

The sample holds many counts of this clonotype. The chain has TRBV5-1 and TRBJ2-7, with TRBD2 identical over 9 bases. The length of the CDR3 is 17 residues. Germline loops: CDR1 SGHRS, CDR2 YFSETQ. Unmatched junction bases numbered 10, after V lost 0 bases and J lost 3 bases. The CDR3 DNA follows: TGCGCCAGCAGCTTGGTAGCGGGAGAGCTCAACTACTACGAGCAGTACTTC. It codes for CASSLVAGELNYYEQYF.

This CDR3 is CASSPRQGPTGELFF. CDR3 in DNA: TGTGCCAGCTCACCACGACAGGGACCCACCGGGGAGCTGTTTTTT. This sequence joins TRBV18 and TRBJ2-2, with TRBD1 matching over 7 bases. The CDR3 has 15 amino acids. The V gene's germline CDR1 is KGHSH and CDR2 LQKENI. V gave up 1 base and J gave up 4 bases; unmatched junction bases: 3.

This clonotype was detected ten times or more. The chain links TRBV5-1 to TRBJ1-4, with 10 bases identical to TRBD1. The ends lost 6 bases at V and 8 bases at J; junction bases unmatched: 7. This CDR3 contains 14 residues. Germline V gene sequence: CDR1 SGHRS, CDR2 YFSETQ. This CDR3 is CASTSGTGAEKLFF. As DNA, the CDR3 is TGCGCCAGCACGTCGGGGACAGGGGCGGAAAAACTGTTTTTT. Supplemented by reference TRBV5-1 and TRBJ1-4, the full variable domain reads KAGVTQTPRYLIKTRGQQVTLSCSPISGHRSVSWYQQTPGQGLQFLFEYFSETQRNKGNFPGRFSGRQFSNSRSEMNVSTLELGDSALYLCASTSGTGAEKLFFGSGTQLSVL.

This clonotype appeared many times. CDR3 nucleotides: TGTGCCAGCAGCCAAGATCGAGGAGGTAATGAGCAGTTCTTC. As protein: CASSQDRGGNEQFF. V is TRBV4-2 and J is TRBJ2-1, with a tentative D call TRBD2 (5 bases). The CDR3 is 14 residues long. The V end lost 0 bases, the J end lost 7 bases, and 10 bases lay between the germline ends. The germline gives CDR1 LGHNA, CDR2 YNFKEQ.

This clonotype was detected a few times. V is TRBV28 and J is TRBJ2-4; TRBD2 matches 7 bases. Trimming removed 5 bases from V and 1 base from J; junction bases left unmatched: 11. Germline V gene data show CDR1 as MDHEN and CDR2 as SYDVKM. The CDR3 spans 17 residues. The CDR3 here is CASSPSAQAGAKNIQYF. The CDR3 coding sequence is TGTGCCAGCAGTCCCTCCGCCCAAGCGGGGGCCAAAAACATTCAGTACTTC.

The table lists this clonotype with a few counts. The rearrangement links TRBV20-1 to TRBJ1-2; no definite D call. V was shortened by 0 bases and J by 4 bases, with 12 bases between the two germline ends. The CDR3 extends over 14 amino acids. CDR1 and CDR2 from the germline V gene are DFQATT and SNEGSKA (reference sequence). CDR3 amino acids: CSARDLAQIYGYTF. The CDR3 nucleotides are TGCAGTGCTAGAGATTTGGCACAGATCTATGGCTACACCTTC.